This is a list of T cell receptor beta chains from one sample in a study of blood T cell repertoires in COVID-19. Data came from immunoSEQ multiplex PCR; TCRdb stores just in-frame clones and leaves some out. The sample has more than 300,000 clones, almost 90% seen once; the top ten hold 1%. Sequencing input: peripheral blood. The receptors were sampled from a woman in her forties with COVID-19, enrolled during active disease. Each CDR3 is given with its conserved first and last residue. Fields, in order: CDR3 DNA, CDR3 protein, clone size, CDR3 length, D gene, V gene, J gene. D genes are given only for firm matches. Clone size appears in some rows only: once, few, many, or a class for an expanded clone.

TGTGCCAGCAGTTTGCAGCAGGCCCAAGGGGCCCTCCACTTT,CASSLQQAQGALHF,NA,14,NA,TRBV27,TRBJ1-6
TGTGCCAGCAGTTTCAACACCATGAACACTGAAGCTTTCTTT,CASSFNTMNTEAFF,few,14,NA,TRBV27,TRBJ1-1
TGTGCCAGCAGCGACGGAGCTAACTATGGCTACACCTTC,CASSDGANYGYTF,NA,13,NA,TRBV9,TRBJ1-2
TGTGCCAGCTCACCGGGACTAGCGGGAGTAGGAACCTACGAGCAGTACTTC,CASSPGLAGVGTYEQYF,NA,17,TRBD2,TRBV18,TRBJ2-7
TGTGCCAGCAGTTACGGCGGGGAGAACACTGAAGCTTTCTTT,CASSYGGENTEAFF,NA,14,NA,TRBV6-2/TRBV6-3,TRBJ1-1
TGTGCCAGCAGCAGAACAGGAACTTCTGGAAACACCATATATTTT,CASSRTGTSGNTIYF,NA,15,NA,TRBV5-8,TRBJ1-3
TGTGCCAGCAGTCCTACAGGGGCTGGAACTAATGAAAAACTGTTTTTT,CASSPTGAGTNEKLFF,NA,16,TRBD1,TRBV28,TRBJ1-4
TGTGCCAGCTCACCACCGAGGGTGCGGGGAGAGCAGTACTTC,CASSPPRVRGEQYF,NA,14,NA,TRBV18,TRBJ2-7
TGTGCCAGTCAAGTGGGCCAGGGGCCTGGCTACACCTTC,CASQVGQGPGYTF,NA,13,NA,TRBV28,TRBJ1-2
TGCGCCACCAAACTTAGAGGGACAGGGGAGGACACTGAAGCTTTCTTT,CATKLRGTGEDTEAFF,NA,16,TRBD1,TRBV5-1,TRBJ1-1
TGCGCCAGCAGCCAAGAAAGTGGGAGGGACATCACTGAAGCTTTCTTT,CASSQESGRDITEAFF,once,16,NA,TRBV4-1,TRBJ1-1
TGTGCCACCGAAGGGGAACTAGCGGGAGTCTACGAGCAGTACTTC,CATEGELAGVYEQYF,NA,15,TRBD2,TRBV10-3,TRBJ2-7
TGTGCCAGCAGCCATCCCAGGGTAGGGTCCTACGAGCAGTACTTC,CASSHPRVGSYEQYF,once,15,NA,TRBV7-2,TRBJ2-7
TGTGCCAGCAGCCCCACCGACAGGGTGGGTGAAAAACTGTTTTTT,CASSPTDRVGEKLFF,NA,15,TRBD1,TRBV9,TRBJ1-4
TGTGCCAGAGCGATCCAGGGGGCGCGGGTATATGGCTACACCTTC,CARAIQGARVYGYTF,NA,15,TRBD1,TRBV2,TRBJ1-2
TGTGCCAGCAGTGATCCCGGCGGGAGCTCCTACAATGAGCAGTTCTTC,CASSDPGGSSYNEQFF,NA,16,TRBD2,TRBV2,TRBJ2-1
TGTGCCAGCAGCTTGACAGGGGGCGGCACAGATACGCAGTATTTT,CASSLTGGGTDTQYF,NA,15,TRBD1,TRBV7-2,TRBJ2-3
TGCAGCGTCGCTAACGCGGAAGCTGGCTACACCTTC,CSVANAEAGYTF,NA,12,NA,TRBV29-1,TRBJ1-2